These T cell receptor beta chains were read from a single sample in a study of cytomegalovirus exposure and HLA in healthy donors. The table came from immunoSEQ multiplex PCR; TCRdb's copy has only in-frame clones and leaves some out. The repertoire holds 150,000 to 200,000 clones, with about four fifths as singletons. Sequencing input: PBMCs. All receptors derive from a woman aged 45-59 years in good health and CMV-seronegative. The CDR3 runs from the conserved cysteine through the conserved F or W. The D gene is left open where the match is weak. Rows give clone size only sometimes, using once, few, many, or a class for an expanded clone.

V	D	size	J	DNA	CDR3
TRBV19	TRBD2	.	TRBJ2-5	TGTGCCAGTAGTATAGCTAGCGGGAGGGGAGAGACCCAGTACTTC	CASSIASGRGETQYF
TRBV5-1	.	.	TRBJ2-7	TGCGCCAGCAACACTGCTAGCGAGAGGGGTGAGCAGTACTTC	CASNTASERGEQYF
TRBV30	.	.	TRBJ2-7	TGTGCCACCCCGGGTCCCACCTACGAGCAGTACTTC	CATPGPTYEQYF
TRBV19	.	.	TRBJ1-1	TGTGCCAGTAGTGACGGCCGGGGGGGCAACACTGAAGCTTTCTTT	CASSDGRGGNTEAFF
TRBV7-2	TRBD1	.	TRBJ1-1	TGTGCCAGCAGCTTAGTACAGGGGAATGAAGCTTTCTTT	CASSLVQGNEAFF
TRBV19	TRBD1	once	TRBJ1-5	TGTGCCAGTAGTATAGATTCACGGGCAGGGGGCCGGGAACCATATCAGCCCCAGCATTTT	CASSIDSRAGGREPYQPQHF
TRBV4-3	.	.	TRBJ2-3	TGCGCCAGCAGCCAAGGGCAGACAGTTAGCACAGATACGCAGTATTTT	CASSQGQTVSTDTQYF
TRBV18	.	.	TRBJ2-5	TGTGCCAGCTCAAAGTGGGGCGGAGAGACCCAGTACTTC	CASSKWGGETQYF
TRBV5-4	.	.	TRBJ2-2	TGTGCCAGCAGCTTGGGGCAGACAATAAAAGGTTCCGGGGAGCTGTTTTTT	CASSLGQTIKGSGELFF
TRBV2	.	.	TRBJ1-5	TGTGCCAGCAGTCTGAAGCACCGGACTATAAATCAGCCCCAGCATTTT	CASSLKHRTINQPQHF
TRBV27	TRBD1	.	TRBJ2-2	TGTGCCACCAGACAGGGGGCGGTTACCGGGGAGCTGTTTTTT	CATRQGAVTGELFF
TRBV18	.	.	TRBJ1-5	TGTGCCAGCTCCCGCCAGGGCCGAGATCAGCCCCAGCATTTT	CASSRQGRDQPQHF
TRBV28	TRBD1	.	TRBJ1-4	TGTGCCAGCAGTCGGACAGGGGCGAATGAAAAACTGTTTTTT	CASSRTGANEKLFF
TRBV9	.	.	TRBJ1-1	TGTGCCAGCAGCGTGGTCCGGGAGGCCACGAACACTGAAGCTTTCTTT	CASSVVREATNTEAFF
TRBV28	.	.	TRBJ1-1	TGTGCCAGCAGTCCGCGACTTAACACTGAAGCTTTCTTT	CASSPRLNTEAFF
TRBV6-4	TRBD1	.	TRBJ1-1	TGTGCCAGCAGTGACTCATCAGGGGGGAACACTGAAGCTTTCTTT	CASSDSSGGNTEAFF
TRBV16	.	few	TRBJ1-1	TGTGCCAGCAGCCAATCCGGGATGACTGAAGCTTTCTTT	CASSQSGMTEAFF
TRBV7-9	TRBD2	.	TRBJ2-5	TGTTCCAGCAGCCTCTTGGTAGGACTAGCGGGAGAGACCCAGTACTTC	CSSSLLVGLAGETQYF
TRBV10-3	TRBD2	.	TRBJ2-7	TGTGCCACTCTCCCGACTAGCGGGAGCCGAAGCTCCTACGAGCAGTACTTC	CATLPTSGSRSSYEQYF
TRBV6-5	.	.	TRBJ1-1	TGTGCCAGCAGTTACTCCGGACAGCAGAACACTGAAGCTTTCTTT	CASSYSGQQNTEAFF
TRBV25-1	.	.	TRBJ2-1	TGTGCCAGCAGTGAATCTAGGTCGACAGGCAATGAGCAGTTCTTC	CASSESRSTGNEQFF
TRBV28	.	.	TRBJ1-6	TGTGCCAGCAGATCGTACGGGGGGAATAATTCACCCCTCCACTTT	CASRSYGGNNSPLHF
TRBV5-6	.	.	TRBJ2-2	TGTGCCAGCAGCTTTCGGTTTGTTAACACCGGGGAGCTGTTTTTT	CASSFRFVNTGELFF
TRBV5-6	TRBD1	once	TRBJ2-7	TGTGCCAGCAGCACTCCGGGACAGGGTCGGTATGAGCAGTACTTC	CASSTPGQGRYEQYF
TRBV7-6	TRBD2	.	TRBJ2-2	TGTGCCAGCAGCCAACTAGCGGGAGGGGACACCGGGGAGCTGTTTTTT	CASSQLAGGDTGELFF